A selection of T cell receptor beta chains follows, all from one sample in a study of T cells in Graves' hyperthyroidism and ophthalmopathy. TCRdb re-called the multiplex PCR reads through MiXCR, storing one row per CDR3 protein. The sample includes hundreds of thousands of distinct CDR3 sequences, roughly 46% of them seen just once. The specimen sequenced was peripheral blood or thyroid tissue (not recorded which). These receptors originate from an adult man with Graves' disease, either hyperthyroidism or ophthalmopathy (not recorded which). Each CDR3 is given with its conserved first and last residue. A D gene is named only where the DNA matches it firmly. Clone size, where shown, is once, few, many, or a class for clones that have expanded.

>TRBV12-3/TRBV12-4|TRBJ1-2|.|once
CASSSQLTGRSHYGYTF
TGTGCCAGCAGTTCCCAGTTGACAGGTCGTAGCCACTATGGCTACACCTTC
>TRBV7-2|TRBJ2-5|TRBD2|few
CASSQDPSGGAETQYF
TGTGCCAGCAGCCAAGACCCTAGCGGGGGGGCTGAGACCCAGTACTTC
>TRBV24-1|TRBJ2-5|TRBD1|once
CATSETGQETQYF
TGTGCCACCAGTGAGACAGGGCAAGAGACCCAGTACTTC
>TRBV12-3/TRBV12-4|TRBJ1-1|TRBD1|many
CASTLGQGAAEAFF
TGTGCCAGCACTTTGGGGCAGGGGGCTGCTGAAGCTTTCTTT
>TRBV29-1|TRBJ2-5|TRBD2|.
CSVWTSGQETQYF
TGCAGCGTCTGGACTAGCGGGCAAGAGACCCAGTACTTC
>TRBV10-3|TRBJ1-4|.|few
CASSPDRSTNEKLFF
TGTGCCAGCAGCCCCGACAGATCAACTAATGAAAAACTGTTTTTT
>TRBV6-6|TRBJ1-5|.|.
CASSEDGTVYSNQPQHF
TGTGCCAGCAGTGAAGACGGGACGGTTTATAGCAATCAGCCCCAGCATTTT
>TRBV29-1|TRBJ1-1|.|many
CSVEAQGSLGAFF
TGCAGCGTTGAAGCCCAGGGGAGCTTAGGGGCTTTCTTT
>TRBV10-3|TRBJ1-5|TRBD1|.
CAISDWQGAGHSNQPQHF
TGTGCCATCAGTGATTGGCAGGGGGCCGGCCATAGCAATCAGCCCCAGCATTTT
>TRBV9|TRBJ1-5|.|few
CASSVDGRSDQPQHF
TGTGCCAGCAGCGTAGACGGGAGAAGTGATCAGCCCCAGCATTTT
>TRBV6-5|TRBJ1-2|.|.
CASSPGQSVYGYTF
TGTGCCAGCAGTCCAGGACAGTCTGTCTATGGCTACACCTTC
>TRBV5-4|TRBJ1-4|.|.
CASSPRQINEKLFF
TGTGCCAGCAGCCCTCGACAGATTAATGAAAAACTGTTTTTT
>TRBV20-1|TRBJ1-1|.|.
CSAREVENTEAFF
TGCAGTGCTAGAGAAGTGGAGAACACTGAAGCTTTCTTT
>TRBV5-1|TRBJ2-2|.|few
CASSLAPDSNGELFF
TGCGCCAGCAGCTTGGCCCCGGACAGTAACGGGGAGCTGTTTTTT